These T cell receptor beta chains were read from a single sample in a study of T cells after yellow fever vaccination. Using its own MiXCR run on the 5' RACE reads, TCRdb lists one record per CDR3 protein. The data show more than 55,000 distinct CDR3 sequences, 7.4% seen once. The specimen comprised CD8+ T cells sorted from PBMCs, sampled 15 days after the yellow fever booster vaccination. The receptor source for this set is a man aged 25 to 45 who received the YFV17D yellow fever vaccine. The CDR3 runs from the conserved cysteine through the conserved F or W. The order of the fields is CDR3 protein, CDR3 DNA, CDR3 length, V gene, J gene, clone size, D gene. D genes are given only for firm matches. Clone size, where shown, is once, few, many, or a class for clones that have expanded.

CDR3 protein: CASSDGETQYF
CDR3 DNA: TGCGCCAGCAGTGACGGAGAGACCCAGTACTTC
CDR3 length: 11
V gene: TRBV10-1
J gene: TRBJ2-5
clone size: many
D gene: NA

CDR3 protein: CASSFPTSGSDTQYF
CDR3 DNA: TGTGCCAGCAGCTTCCCGACTAGCGGGAGTGATACGCAGTATTTT
CDR3 length: 15
V gene: TRBV7-6
J gene: TRBJ2-3
clone size: many
D gene: TRBD2

CDR3 protein: CASSQLPAGGLGETQYF
CDR3 DNA: TGTGCCAGCAGCCAACTCCCCGCGGGCGGGTTGGGGGAGACCCAGTACTTC
CDR3 length: 17
V gene: TRBV4-2
J gene: TRBJ2-5
clone size: many
D gene: NA

CDR3 protein: CASSHGQGFTEAFF
CDR3 DNA: TGCGCCAGCAGCCATGGACAGGGATTCACTGAAGCTTTCTTT
CDR3 length: 14
V gene: TRBV5-1
J gene: TRBJ1-1
clone size: many
D gene: TRBD1

CDR3 protein: CATSRGLAGVSEQFF
CDR3 DNA: TGTGCCACCAGCAGAGGACTAGCGGGAGTGTCTGAGCAGTTCTTC
CDR3 length: 15
V gene: TRBV15
J gene: TRBJ2-1
clone size: many
D gene: TRBD2

CDR3 protein: CASTTPGGGSSYEQYF
CDR3 DNA: TGTGCCAGCACCACACCCGGAGGCGGGAGCTCCTACGAGCAGTACTTC
CDR3 length: 16
V gene: TRBV7-9
J gene: TRBJ2-7
clone size: many
D gene: TRBD2

CDR3 protein: CASSWAMGETQYF
CDR3 DNA: TGTGCCAGCAGCTGGGCGATGGGAGAGACCCAGTACTTC
CDR3 length: 13
V gene: TRBV5-4
J gene: TRBJ2-5
clone size: many
D gene: NA

CDR3 protein: CASSQVRADTQYF
CDR3 DNA: TGCGCCAGCAGCCAAGTCAGGGCAGATACGCAGTATTTT
CDR3 length: 13
V gene: TRBV4-3
J gene: TRBJ2-3
clone size: many
D gene: NA

CDR3 protein: CASSRDTPSRYEQYF
CDR3 DNA: TGTGCCAGTAGTCGGGACACTCCTTCCCGCTACGAGCAGTACTTC
CDR3 length: 15
V gene: TRBV19
J gene: TRBJ2-7
clone size: few
D gene: NA

CDR3 protein: CASSEAVGAFF
CDR3 DNA: TGTGCCAGCAGTGAAGCCGTCGGAGCTTTCTTT
CDR3 length: 11
V gene: TRBV2
J gene: TRBJ1-1
clone size: many
D gene: NA

CDR3 protein: CASSRGTRETQYF
CDR3 DNA: TGTGCCAGCAGCCGTGGGACTAGAGAGACCCAGTACTTC
CDR3 length: 13
V gene: TRBV28
J gene: TRBJ2-5
clone size: many
D gene: TRBD2

CDR3 protein: CASSSPGREFGYNEQFF
CDR3 DNA: TGTGCCAGCAGTTCCCCGGGGCGGGAGTTTGGGTACAATGAGCAGTTCTTC
CDR3 length: 17
V gene: TRBV5-6
J gene: TRBJ2-1
clone size: many
D gene: TRBD2

CDR3 protein: CAIREGTGSTDTQYF
CDR3 DNA: TGTGCCATCAGGGAGGGAACCGGAAGCACAGATACGCAGTATTTT
CDR3 length: 15
V gene: TRBV10-3
J gene: TRBJ2-3
clone size: many
D gene: NA

CDR3 protein: CASSHEEFLYEQYF
CDR3 DNA: TGTGCCAGCAGCCACGAGGAGTTCCTCTACGAGCAGTACTTC
CDR3 length: 14
V gene: TRBV7-2
J gene: TRBJ2-7
clone size: many
D gene: NA

CDR3 protein: CASSAEGVGGNGYEQYF
CDR3 DNA: TGTGCCAGCAGCGCCGAGGGGGTGGGGGGGAATGGATACGAGCAGTACTTC
CDR3 length: 17
V gene: TRBV9
J gene: TRBJ2-7
clone size: many
D gene: NA

CDR3 protein: CASSLARVGYEQYF
CDR3 DNA: TGTGCCAGCAGCTTAGCGCGGGTCGGTTACGAGCAGTACTTC
CDR3 length: 14
V gene: TRBV11-2
J gene: TRBJ2-7
clone size: many
D gene: NA

CDR3 protein: CASSWTGGDGQPQHF
CDR3 DNA: TGTGCCAGTAGTTGGACAGGGGGCGATGGTCAGCCCCAGCATTTT
CDR3 length: 15
V gene: TRBV19
J gene: TRBJ1-5
clone size: few
D gene: TRBD1

CDR3 protein: CASRLGAGGTHTQYF
CDR3 DNA: TGTGCAAGTCGCTTGGGAGCGGGAGGGACCCATACGCAGTATTTT
CDR3 length: 15
V gene: TRBV12-2
J gene: TRBJ2-3
clone size: few
D gene: NA

CDR3 protein: CASSVGGKTYNEQFF
CDR3 DNA: TGTGCCAGCAGCGTAGGGGGGAAAACCTACAATGAGCAGTTCTTC
CDR3 length: 15
V gene: TRBV9
J gene: TRBJ2-1
clone size: NA
D gene: NA

CDR3 protein: CSVVSETADGYTF
CDR3 DNA: TGCAGCGTTGTATCGGAGACTGCGGACGGCTACACCTTC
CDR3 length: 13
V gene: TRBV29-1
J gene: TRBJ1-2
clone size: many
D gene: NA

CDR3 protein: CASSQVTGLGETQYF
CDR3 DNA: TGCGCCAGCAGCCAAGTTACGGGGCTGGGGGAGACCCAGTACTTC
CDR3 length: 15
V gene: TRBV4-3
J gene: TRBJ2-5
clone size: NA
D gene: NA

CDR3 protein: CASSRDSDFYEQYF
CDR3 DNA: TGCGCCAGCAGCCGAGATTCGGACTTCTACGAGCAGTACTTC
CDR3 length: 14
V gene: TRBV4-3
J gene: TRBJ2-7
clone size: few
D gene: NA

CDR3 protein: CASSFGGTSTDTQYF
CDR3 DNA: TGTGCCAGCAGCTTCGGCGGGACTAGCACAGATACGCAGTATTTT
CDR3 length: 15
V gene: TRBV5-4
J gene: TRBJ2-3
clone size: many
D gene: NA

CDR3 protein: CASSPSFTSGEQETQYF
CDR3 DNA: TGTGCCAGCTCACCATCCTTTACTAGCGGGGAACAAGAGACCCAGTACTTC
CDR3 length: 17
V gene: TRBV18
J gene: TRBJ2-5
clone size: many
D gene: TRBD2

CDR3 protein: CASRPGLLYTEAFF
CDR3 DNA: TGTGCCAGCAGACCCGGACTGCTGTACACTGAAGCTTTCTTT
CDR3 length: 14
V gene: TRBV6-1
J gene: TRBJ1-1
clone size: many
D gene: NA

CDR3 protein: CASSRTGTSATDTQYF
CDR3 DNA: TGTGCCAGCTCACGTACCGGGACTAGCGCCACAGATACGCAGTATTTT
CDR3 length: 16
V gene: TRBV18
J gene: TRBJ2-3
clone size: many
D gene: TRBD2

CDR3 protein: CASRGGESYEQYF
CDR3 DNA: TGCGCCAGCAGGGGGGGAGAGTCCTACGAGCAGTACTTC
CDR3 length: 13
V gene: TRBV10-2
J gene: TRBJ2-7
clone size: many
D gene: NA

CDR3 protein: CASSLPPLVRDRGFEQYF
CDR3 DNA: TGTGCCAGCAGCTTACCCCCCCTCGTGCGGGACAGGGGGTTCGAGCAGTACTTC
CDR3 length: 18
V gene: TRBV7-9
J gene: TRBJ2-7
clone size: many
D gene: TRBD1

CDR3 protein: CASSLGDNQPQHF
CDR3 DNA: TGTGCCAGCAGCCTGGGGGACAATCAGCCCCAGCATTTT
CDR3 length: 13
V gene: TRBV5-6
J gene: TRBJ1-5
clone size: many
D gene: NA

CDR3 protein: CASSYGTGGGTEAFF
CDR3 DNA: TGTGCCAGCAGCTACGGGACAGGGGGCGGCACTGAAGCTTTCTTT
CDR3 length: 15
V gene: TRBV7-8
J gene: TRBJ1-1
clone size: many
D gene: TRBD1

CDR3 protein: CASSIGGGRRTDTQYF
CDR3 DNA: TGTGCCAGTAGTATAGGTGGCGGGAGGCGCACAGATACGCAGTATTTT
CDR3 length: 16
V gene: TRBV19
J gene: TRBJ2-3
clone size: NA
D gene: TRBD2

CDR3 protein: CASSLAGGASIGLDSPLHF
CDR3 DNA: TGTGCCAGCAGCTTAGCGGGCGGGGCGTCGATAGGATTGGATTCACCCCTCCACTTT
CDR3 length: 19
V gene: TRBV7-9
J gene: TRBJ1-6
clone size: many
D gene: NA

CDR3 protein: CSARDVGEYTDTQYF
CDR3 DNA: TGCAGTGCTAGAGATGTGGGGGAGTACACAGATACGCAGTATTTT
CDR3 length: 15
V gene: TRBV20-1
J gene: TRBJ2-3
clone size: many
D gene: NA

CDR3 protein: CASSLPGLGAGELFF
CDR3 DNA: TGTGCCAGCAGCTTGCCGGGACTAGGGGCCGGGGAGCTGTTTTTT
CDR3 length: 15
V gene: TRBV11-2
J gene: TRBJ2-2
clone size: many
D gene: TRBD2

CDR3 protein: CSALGGWFYEQYF
CDR3 DNA: TGCAGTGCCCTGGGGGGGTGGTTCTACGAGCAGTACTTC
CDR3 length: 13
V gene: TRBV20-1
J gene: TRBJ2-7
clone size: many
D gene: TRBD2

CDR3 protein: CASSSRLNTEAFF
CDR3 DNA: TGTGCCAGCAGTTCTAGATTGAACACTGAAGCTTTCTTT
CDR3 length: 13
V gene: TRBV12-3/TRBV12-4
J gene: TRBJ1-1
clone size: many
D gene: NA

CDR3 protein: CAWSVLACDSSPFEQYF
CDR3 DNA: TGTGCCTGGAGTGTACTCGCGTGTGATTCCTCCCCCTTCGAGCAGTACTTC
CDR3 length: 17
V gene: TRBV30
J gene: TRBJ2-7
clone size: NA
D gene: NA

CDR3 protein: CASSGQGAYEQYF
CDR3 DNA: TGTGCCAGCTCGGGACAGGGGGCCTACGAGCAGTACTTC
CDR3 length: 13
V gene: TRBV27
J gene: TRBJ2-7
clone size: many
D gene: TRBD1

CDR3 protein: CASTRGPTEAFF
CDR3 DNA: TGTGCAAGCACCCGGGGGCCGACAGAAGCTTTCTTT
CDR3 length: 12
V gene: TRBV2
J gene: TRBJ1-1
clone size: many
D gene: NA

CDR3 protein: CASSLKLFGGRGSYNEQFF
CDR3 DNA: TGTGCCAGCAGCTTAAAGCTTTTCGGCGGGAGGGGTTCCTACAATGAGCAGTTCTTC
CDR3 length: 19
V gene: TRBV11-2
J gene: TRBJ2-1
clone size: NA
D gene: TRBD2

CDR3 protein: CASSLSSGTEQYF
CDR3 DNA: TGTGCCAGCAGTTTGTCTAGCGGGACCGAGCAGTACTTC
CDR3 length: 13
V gene: TRBV12-3/TRBV12-4
J gene: TRBJ2-7
clone size: many
D gene: TRBD2

CDR3 protein: CASSLTSGSYNEQFF
CDR3 DNA: TGTGCCAGCAGTCTGACTAGCGGGAGCTACAATGAGCAGTTCTTC
CDR3 length: 15
V gene: TRBV6-1
J gene: TRBJ2-1
clone size: many
D gene: TRBD2

CDR3 protein: CASSPPSDEQYF
CDR3 DNA: TGTGCCAGTAGCCCCCCTAGCGACGAGCAGTACTTC
CDR3 length: 12
V gene: TRBV19
J gene: TRBJ2-7
clone size: few
D gene: NA

CDR3 protein: CASKEGGGELFF
CDR3 DNA: TGTGCCAGCAAAGAGGGAGGCGGGGAGCTGTTTTTT
CDR3 length: 12
V gene: TRBV6-5
J gene: TRBJ2-2
clone size: many
D gene: NA

CDR3 protein: CASSDQGALNEQFF
CDR3 DNA: TGTGCCAGCAGTGATCAGGGGGCCCTAAATGAGCAGTTCTTC
CDR3 length: 14
V gene: TRBV2
J gene: TRBJ2-1
clone size: many
D gene: TRBD1

CDR3 protein: CASQGTEVYNEQFF
CDR3 DNA: TGTGCCAGCCAGGGGACCGAGGTCTACAATGAGCAGTTCTTC
CDR3 length: 14
V gene: TRBV6-2/TRBV6-3
J gene: TRBJ2-1
clone size: many
D gene: NA

CDR3 protein: CASSDHAGGGTDTQYF
CDR3 DNA: TGTGCCAGCAGTGACCACGCGGGAGGTGGGACAGATACGCAGTATTTT
CDR3 length: 16
V gene: TRBV6-4
J gene: TRBJ2-3
clone size: many
D gene: TRBD2